A selection of T cell receptor beta chains follows, all from one sample in a study of blood T cell repertoires in COVID-19. Assay: immunoSEQ multiplex PCR; the TCRdb copy retains only in-frame clones and omits some. The repertoire includes 250,000 to 400,000 clones, roughly 90% of them detected once, and roughly 2.9% sits in the top ten. Sequencing used peripheral blood. The source is a woman in her twenties or thirties with COVID-19, enrolled during active disease. The CDR3 runs from the conserved cysteine through the conserved F or W. The D gene is left open where the match is weak. Size tells how often a clone was seen (once, few, many) or the class of an expanded clone, and some rows leave it out.

v_call	j_call	clone_size	d_call	cdr3_aa	cdr3_nt
TRBV5-6	TRBJ1-2	-	TRBD1	CASSLATGAVYGYTF	TGTGCCAGCAGCTTGGCGACAGGGGCAGTCTATGGCTACACCTTC
TRBV2	TRBJ1-1	-	TRBD1	CAIAGTGGARSTEAFF	TGTGCCATCGCCGGGACAGGGGGCGCCCGGAGCACTGAAGCTTTCTTT
TRBV3-1/TRBV3-2	TRBJ2-1	-	TRBD2	CASSPSGLAAGQFF	TGTGCCAGCAGCCCCTCGGGACTAGCGGCCGGGCAGTTCTTC
TRBV20-1	TRBJ1-2	once	TRBD1	CSARGTGATLNYGYTF	TGCAGTGCTCGTGGGACAGGGGCCACCCTTAACTATGGCTACACCTTC
TRBV28	TRBJ2-6	once	-	CASSFGAGGSGANVLTF	TGTGCCAGCAGTTTTGGAGCGGGCGGGTCTGGGGCCAACGTCCTGACTTTC
TRBV25-1	TRBJ2-5	-	-	CASSEYIGGEETQYF	TGTGCCAGCAGTGAATATATAGGGGGAGAGGAGACCCAGTACTTC
TRBV7-9	TRBJ1-2	-	-	CASSELGIPYGYTF	TGTGCCAGCAGCGAACTAGGCATTCCCTATGGCTACACCTTC
TRBV19	TRBJ2-1	few	-	CASSRDSYNEQFF	TGTGCCAGTTCCCGGGACTCCTACAATGAGCAGTTCTTC
TRBV30	TRBJ2-1	-	TRBD2	CAWSVVRGTSGSREQFF	TGTGCCTGGAGTGTCGTCAGAGGGACTAGCGGGAGCAGGGAGCAGTTCTTC
TRBV7-9	TRBJ1-1	-	TRBD1	CATDRGDTEAFF	TGTGCCACCGACAGGGGTGACACTGAAGCTTTCTTT
TRBV7-3	TRBJ2-1	-	TRBD2	CASSPSLAGGSEQFF	TGTGCCAGCAGCCCCTCTCTAGCGGGAGGCTCTGAGCAGTTCTTC
TRBV5-6	TRBJ1-1	-	TRBD1	CASSPRTGGFMGTEAFF	TGTGCCAGCAGCCCGAGGACAGGGGGCTTCATGGGGACTGAAGCTTTCTTT
TRBV5-1	TRBJ1-6	-	TRBD1	CASSLIEGAFSPLHF	TGCGCCAGCAGCTTGATCGAGGGGGCTTTCTCACCCCTCCACTTT
TRBV11-2	TRBJ2-1	-	TRBD2	CASRALAGVGNEQFF	TGTGCCAGCAGGGCCCTAGCGGGAGTCGGCAATGAGCAGTTCTTC
TRBV19	TRBJ1-5	-	-	CASSEGRNQPQHF	TGTGCCAGTAGCGAGGGAAGGAATCAGCCCCAGCATTTT
TRBV18	TRBJ1-2	-	TRBD1	CASSPPDRSYTF	TGTGCCAGCTCACCACCGGACAGGAGCTACACCTTC
TRBV28	TRBJ1-3	-	-	CASSLQGWENTIYF	TGTGCCAGCAGTTTACAGGGGTGGGAAAACACCATATATTTT
TRBV29-1	TRBJ2-1	-	TRBD2	CSVVRGSGSRNEQFF	TGCAGCGTGGTAAGGGGTAGCGGGAGTCGAAATGAGCAGTTCTTC
TRBV19	TRBJ1-5	few	-	CASSIYRDQPQHF	TGTGCCAGTAGTATCTACAGGGATCAGCCCCAGCATTTT
TRBV12-5	TRBJ1-2	once	-	CASGLVRQSGYTF	TGTGCTAGTGGTTTGGTAAGACAGAGTGGCTACACCTTC
TRBV5-1	TRBJ2-3	-	-	CASSLGGARTDTQYF	TGCGCCAGCAGCTTAGGGGGGGCGCGGACAGATACGCAGTATTTT
TRBV6-1	TRBJ2-1	-	TRBD1	CASSEEGGAFHEQFF	TGTGCCAGCAGTGAGGAAGGGGGCGCTTTCCATGAGCAGTTCTTC
TRBV23-1	TRBJ2-7	-	TRBD1	CASSLRDRPKSDRSYEQYF	TGCGCCAGCAGTCTCCGGGACAGGCCAAAATCTGATCGCTCCTACGAGCAGTACTTC
TRBV20-1	TRBJ1-3	-	-	CSASIQGFSGNTIYF	TGCAGTGCTAGTATACAGGGTTTCTCTGGAAACACCATATATTTT
TRBV29-1	TRBJ1-1	-	TRBD1	CSVSTGQGFLNTEAFF	TGCAGCGTCTCTACCGGACAGGGATTTTTGAACACTGAAGCTTTCTTT
TRBV5-4	TRBJ2-1	-	TRBD2	CASSRSGGYNEQFF	TGTGCCAGCAGCAGAAGCGGGGGCTACAATGAGCAGTTCTTC
TRBV30	TRBJ1-1	-	TRBD1	CAWSRGQGNTEAFF	TGTGCCTGGAGTCGGGGACAGGGGAACACTGAAGCTTTCTTT
TRBV2	TRBJ2-7	-	-	CASSDHRVSSYEQYF	TGTGCCAGCAGTGACCACAGGGTGAGCTCCTACGAGCAGTACTTC
TRBV3-1/TRBV3-2	TRBJ1-3	-	-	CASSQESRGNTIYF	TGTGCCAGCAGCCAAGAATCACGGGGAAACACCATATATTTT
TRBV15	TRBJ2-1	once	TRBD2	CATSREGLAGRGSYNEQFF	TGTGCCACCAGCAGAGAGGGACTAGCGGGAAGGGGCTCCTACAATGAGCAGTTCTTC
TRBV18	TRBJ1-2	-	TRBD1	CASSPNPGGDGYTF	TGTGCCAGCTCACCAAATCCAGGGGGCGATGGCTACACCTTC
TRBV11-2	TRBJ2-7	-	-	CASSLQTSYEQYF	TGTGCCAGCAGCCTACAGACGTCCTACGAGCAGTACTTC
TRBV12-3/TRBV12-4	TRBJ2-1	-	-	CASKGFEQFF	TGTGCCAGCAAGGGGTTCGAGCAGTTCTTC
TRBV3-1/TRBV3-2	TRBJ2-2	-	-	CASSQGDPGELFF	TGTGCCAGCAGCCAAGGAGATCCCGGGGAGCTGTTTTTT
TRBV3-1/TRBV3-2	TRBJ1-2	-	-	CASSQVTAPGLDYGYTF	TGTGCCAGCAGCCAAGTAACAGCCCCAGGGTTGGATTATGGCTACACCTTC
TRBV2	TRBJ1-2	-	TRBD1	CASRSLGTGYGYTF	TGTGCCAGCAGGAGTCTGGGGACAGGGTATGGCTACACCTTC
TRBV28	TRBJ2-5	-	-	CASSSKSNRQGRQTQYF	TGTGCCAGCAGTTCTAAGTCAAACCGTCAGGGGAGACAGACCCAGTACTTC
TRBV19	TRBJ1-1	-	TRBD1	CASKGGPLVAFF	TGTGCCAGTAAAGGGGGCCCTCTTGTCGCTTTCTTT
TRBV19	TRBJ1-2	-	TRBD1	CASSIFGTGGPGYGYTF	TGTGCCAGTAGTATATTCGGGACAGGGGGTCCTGGCTATGGCTACACCTTC
TRBV5-4	TRBJ1-6	few	TRBD1	CASSLGGTGGYNSPLHF	TGTGCCAGCAGCTTGGGCGGGACAGGGGGCTATAATTCACCCCTCCACTTT
TRBV5-4	TRBJ2-1	-	TRBD2	CASTYQGLAGVTYNEQFF	TGTGCCAGCACCTACCAGGGACTAGCGGGAGTAACCTACAATGAGCAGTTCTTC
TRBV14	TRBJ1-5	-	-	CASSQERRPQHF	TGTGCCAGCAGCCAAGAGCGGAGGCCCCAGCATTTT
TRBV9	TRBJ1-1	-	-	CASGLAGQGTEAFF	TGTGCCAGCGGCCTGGCGGGGCAGGGTACTGAAGCTTTCTTT
TRBV5-1	TRBJ2-7	-	TRBD1	CASSASGTGVHEQYF	TGCGCCAGCAGCGCTTCCGGGACAGGGGTCCACGAGCAGTACTTC
TRBV19	TRBJ2-2	once	TRBD2	CASSIVRLAGGELFF	TGTGCCAGTAGTATAGTCAGACTAGCGGGCGGGGAGCTGTTTTTT
TRBV28	TRBJ2-7	-	-	CASSLRLRYHEQYF	TGTGCCAGCAGTTTGCGCTTAAGATACCACGAGCAGTACTTC
TRBV19	TRBJ1-1	-	-	CASSIGGAEAFF	TGTGCCAGTAGTATAGGGGGGGCTGAAGCTTTCTTT
TRBV6-5	TRBJ1-1	few	-	CASTGSPNTEAFF	TGTGCCAGCACGGGGTCTCCCAACACTGAAGCTTTCTTT
TRBV28	TRBJ1-2	-	TRBD1	CASRSTGRVVAGYTF	TGTGCCAGCAGGTCGACAGGGCGAGTAGTCGCTGGCTACACCTTC
TRBV7-6	TRBJ1-1	-	-	CASSHFRAKNTEAFF	TGTGCCAGCAGTCACTTCAGGGCGAAGAACACTGAAGCTTTCTTT
TRBV19	TRBJ2-7	-	-	CASSPQYTHPTYEQYF	TGTGCCAGTAGCCCACAGTACACCCACCCAACCTACGAGCAGTACTTC
TRBV30	TRBJ2-3	-	-	CAWQRGGPTDTQYF	TGTGCCTGGCAGAGGGGGGGACCCACAGATACGCAGTATTTT